This TCR beta chain derives from a study of CD8 T cells in ankylosing spondylitis. Study results and caveats: Reactive arthritis synovial fluid and blood were previously reported to contain some motif variants. Ankylosing spondylitis blood appeared to carry a characteristic TCR beta motif of seven to nine highly homologous variants.

Researchers built TCR beta libraries using quantitative 5'-RACE with molecular barcodes. TCRdb itself ran the 5' RACE reads through MiXCR, one entry per CDR3 protein. The data show 250,000 to 350,000 distinct CDR3 sequences, with roughly 8% seen just once and just over 14% held by the top ten. This clonotype has at least ten counts. Its antigen is not known. Trimming pared 0 bases from V and 0 bases from J, leaving 10 bases between. The CDR3 has 16 residues. The germline V gene encodes CDR1 SGHRS and CDR2 YFSETQ. This chain links TRBV5-1 with TRBJ2-1; D call uncertain. This TCR came from a male donor with ankylosing spondylitis. Source material: blood, either unsorted or a sorted T cell fraction (not recorded which). The CDR3 nucleotides read TGCGCCAGCAGCTTGGACGTAGGCTTCTCCTACAATGAGCAGTTCTTC. Translation: CASSLDVGFSYNEQFF.